The T cell receptor beta chain under discussion was sequenced for a study of siplizumab effects on memory and regulatory T cells. In the case of this clone: Its target is not known.

The cells of the mixed lymphocyte reaction underwent a roughly 6-day coculture at 37°C. Responder PBMCs received a CFSE label and stimulator PBMCs a Violet Dye label, and the cells were mixed 1:1. TCRdb's table, derived via immunoSEQ multiplex PCR, lists solely in-frame clones and lacks some. In the table there are 9,500 to 11,000 clones, approximately 44% of which are singletons. The CDR3 has 15 residues. Germline lookup yields CDR1 SGHDT and CDR2 YYEEEE. Trimming stripped 5 bases from V and 4 bases from J, with 18 bases between. Whole-study results and caveats: Memory T cells appeared less diverse than naive cells, which seemed to contribute substantially to alloresponse. A significant reduction in alloreactive sequences traceable to unstimulated CD4+ memory cells was produced by siplizumab. Sequences below about 10^-5 frequency were poorly captured, and few alloreactive clones mapped to unstimulated subsets.

The TCR comes from a human donor in good health; the cells came from an allogeneic mixed lymphocyte reaction. The rearrangement joins TRBV5-6 to TRBJ1-2; D call uncertain. The sample taken for sequencing was CFSE-low (dividing) CD4+ T cells sorted from an allogeneic mixed lymphocyte reaction. The CDR3 DNA reads as TGTGCCAGCAGGTACCGGGCCACGATTTTCTATGGCTACACCTTC. As protein: CASRYRATIFYGYTF.